Below, one T cell receptor (beta chain) is given with its context. What this receptor recognizes is not known. One base away there is no much larger clone; base qualities are not given. V is pared back by 2 bases and J by 9 bases, with 10 bases lying between the germline termini. The germline V gene provides CDR1 MDHEN and CDR2 SYDVKM. Taken from cysteine to phenylalanine, the CDR3 has 13 residues. Of all the DNA, just the CDR3 is kept, 39 bases in frame from base 1. The sample originates from a study of long-term antiretroviral therapy in people with HIV (dated by TCRdb to 2022 to 2024). At the level of the whole study: Collection of the earliest samples took place about a decade ahead of the 2015 WHO recommendation for immediate ART, at a time when ART was typically delayed until CD4 counts fell. Whether ART initiation and durable HIV suppression were associated with changes in peripheral blood TRB repertoire composition and diversity was tested in a retrospective serial study. The cohort contributed fewer than 200 cryopreserved PBMC samples from about 29 adults with confirmed HIV infection, collected serially over a mean of approximately 6 years (range 1-12). About 35% of the 30 participants with HIV were female. Test extractions of a monoclonal T-cell line alongside 33 polyclonal samples showed no cross-contamination during QIAcube processing.

Results the study describes overall, beyond this receptor: Because cell numbers in pre-ART samples were limited, unsorted PBMC were profiled instead of sorted CD4+ and CD8+ T cells. Limited PBMC availability meant only the TCR beta chain was sequenced, without alpha chain pairing. Narrower CDR3 length ranges were observed in HIV repertoires than in controls, and an antigen-experienced repertoire with only a slight naive shift after ART was suggested by the network structure. At every time point, the repertoire was dominated by expanded TRB clones first identified before ART initiation, although this dominance fluctuated and, in many PLHIV, declined after ART. Starting ART was linked to a significant rise in TRB diversity, yet even with long-term ART the diversity remained significantly lower than in transplant donor controls. The samples span the years 2004 to 2017, and the ART regimens used may be less effective than current regimens. Inferences about post-ART repertoire changes were limited because no data were available on ART adherence, viral resistance or therapy changes.

Participants were included only if at least one PBMC sample before ART initiation and at least two post-ART samples were available. All participants with HIV were treated in the United States of America. Before DNA extraction, cryopreserved samples of about 1-11 million PBMC were thawed and then washed. At the time of the earliest PBMC sample, participants with HIV were aged between roughly 20 and 54 years. Per participant, PBMC samples came from 1-4 timepoints prior to ART initiation and 2-8 timepoints following ART initiation, for a median of 7 samples. For every participant, serial HIV viral load, CD4+ T-cell count, ART history and demographic data were obtained. Genomic DNA was extracted from unsorted PBMC with a Qiagen kit on a QIAcube, processed in batches of 12 samples. The immunoSEQ hsTCRB v3.0 assay was used at survey level resolution for TRB variable region sequencing. The target sequencing depth for TRB was about 40,000-55,000 T-cell genomes per sample. Pooled TRB libraries were sequenced on an Illumina MiSeq with a v3 150-cycle kit. On the study's bioinformatics: Repertoire analysis ran in R within a reproducible Nextflow workflow covering QC, data transformation and analysis. Custom analyses were implemented in LymphoSeq2, an R package for AIRR-Seq data exploration. A few samples that yielded fewer than 5000 total TRB sequences were excluded, so that about 200 HIV repertoires were analyzed. Of the roughly 180 retained HIV repertoires, approximately 57 were collected before and about 130 after ART initiation. Repertoires were downsampled to 5000 TRB nucleotide sequences, with summary statistics averaged over 100 downsampling iterations. The analysis kept only TRB sequences whose CDR3 regions were at least seven amino acids long. Diversity was measured with a Shannon entropy-derived clonality score and the Gini coefficient. In the repertoire networks, any two of the top 5000 CDR3 amino acid sequences were connected whenever the two sequences differed by an edit distance of one. For TRB CDR3 amino acid sequences, antigen specificity groups and MHC restriction were predicted with GLIPH2. To flag known associations with CMV, EBV, HIV or tissue antigens, CDR3 amino acid sequences were compared against VDJdb and McPAS-TCR. Pre-ART, post-ART and control groups were compared with Wilcoxon signed-rank tests and Holm-Bonferroni correction. TCRdb took over this immuneACCESS table, retaining in-frame rearrangements with V and J assigned. Such tables are incomplete; in checked studies, under half of the missing clones stem from an unresolved V gene, and the remainder is unexplained. The V and J calls and clone size were taken over from that table, and D and trimming were inferred from the DNA. The sample table records about 33,000 clones; 90% to 97% of these occur just once. The ten biggest clones cover around 2% of the sample.

The specimen was unsorted PBMCs, collected around 6.6 years after starting antiretroviral therapy. The sequence was collected from a man in his thirties or forties with HIV. Recombination joined TRBV28 with TRBJ1-4, with the identity of the D gene unclear. The CDR3 region reads CASSLGFDKKLFF. The bases read TGTGCCAGCAGTTTAGGATTTGATAAAAAACTGTTTTTT.